This is a list of T cell receptor beta chains from one sample in a study of blood T cells in healthy people across ages. TCRdb re-called the 5' RACE reads through MiXCR, storing one row per CDR3 protein. The table lists some 1.5 million distinct CDR3 sequences, approximately 30% of them singletons. The sequenced material came from blood. These receptor sequences come from a woman in her 30s in good health. Both conserved end residues are part of each CDR3. Fields, in order: clone size, J gene, D gene, V gene, CDR3 DNA, CDR3 protein. A D gene is named only where the DNA matches it firmly. A row's size may be missing; if present it is once, few, many or a size class.

>NA|TRBJ1-5|NA|TRBV4-3
TGCGCCAGCAGCCAGGCTGATGATGCCGACAGCAATCAGCCCCAGCATTTT
CASSQADDADSNQPQHF
>NA|TRBJ2-1|NA|TRBV28
TGTGCCAGCAGTCACCCCCAGGGTTTAAGGGGTCATGGTGAGCAGTTCTTC
CASSHPQGLRGHGEQFF
>NA|TRBJ1-2|TRBD1|TRBV11-2
TGTGCCAGCAGCGGACAGGGCAGTAACTATGGCTACACCTTC
CASSGQGSNYGYTF
>NA|TRBJ2-3|TRBD2|TRBV10-2
TGCGCCAGCAGTACCTGGACTAGCGGGGGGGCCGATACGCAGTATTTT
CASSTWTSGGADTQYF
>many|TRBJ2-5|NA|TRBV20-1
TGCAGTGCTTCCGCAAAAGAGACCCAGTACTTC
CSASAKETQYF
>few|TRBJ2-7|NA|TRBV9
TGTGCCAGCAGCGTAGAGGGGGGTATGGCCTACGAGCAGTACTTC
CASSVEGGMAYEQYF
>NA|TRBJ2-5|NA|TRBV11-2
TGTGCCAGCAGCAAAGTGAGCGGCCCTCGGGGAGAGACCCAGTACTTC
CASSKVSGPRGETQYF
>many|TRBJ2-5|NA|TRBV25-1
TGTGCCAGCAGTGAATTCGGGGGCGGGTCAGAGACCCAGTACTTC
CASSEFGGGSETQYF
>few|TRBJ2-1|TRBD2|TRBV5-1
TGCTCCAGCAGCTTTAGCGGGGGGGCCAAGGATGAGCAGTTCTTC
CSSSFSGGAKDEQFF
>few|TRBJ2-1|TRBD2|TRBV6-2/TRBV6-3
TGTGCCAGCAGTTTCTCAGGGACCGGCGGGGGGGATACCCCGCGAAAGAGCTACAATGAGCAGTTCTTC
CASSFSGTGGGDTPRKSYNEQFF
>NA|TRBJ2-1|NA|TRBV20-1
TGCAGTGCTAGAGATCGGCCGATCAGCTCCTACAATGAGCAGTTCTTC
CSARDRPISSYNEQFF
>many|TRBJ2-5|TRBD1|TRBV2
TGTGCCAGCAGCACTCAACAGGGGAAAGAGACCCAGTACTTC
CASSTQQGKETQYF
>NA|TRBJ2-3|TRBD2|TRBV19
TGTGCCAGTAGTGTACCAGCGGGGGCAGGCACAGATACGCAGTATTTT
CASSVPAGAGTDTQYF
>few|TRBJ2-1|TRBD1|TRBV29-1
TGCAGCGTAGATAGGGACAGGGCGTCCAATGAGCAGTTCTTC
CSVDRDRASNEQFF
>many|TRBJ2-1|NA|TRBV21-1
TGTGCCAGCACCCCTAGCGGGGGGGCTAATAATGAGCAGTTCTTC
CASTPSGGANNEQFF
>NA|TRBJ1-4|NA|TRBV3-1
TGTGCCAGCAGCCAAGATGGGACCTTTAATGAAAAACTGTTTTTT
CASSQDGTFNEKLFF
>NA|TRBJ2-6|TRBD2|TRBV6-6
TGTGCCAGCAGAAGGACTAGCGCTAGCTCTGGGGCCAACGTCCTGACTTTC
CASRRTSASSGANVLTF
>many|TRBJ2-7|TRBD1|TRBV20-1
TGCAGTGCTAGATCTCCGGGACAGGGATACTACGAGCAGTACTTC
CSARSPGQGYYEQYF
>NA|TRBJ1-2|NA|TRBV30
TGTGCCTGGATTCCGGGGCGGATGGACTATGGCTACACCTTC
CAWIPGRMDYGYTF
>NA|TRBJ1-2|NA|TRBV12-3/TRBV12-4
TGTGCCAGCAGTGTCGGGACAATTTATGGCTACACCTTC
CASSVGTIYGYTF